This TCR beta chain was sequenced for a study of tissue T cells after allogeneic stem cell transplantation. General observations from the study: Anatomically similar tissues had similar TCR repertoires within each patient. Alloreactivity or antigen specificity of tissue TCRs was not determined; some clones might be host cells.

This CDR3 has 14 amino acids. Germline assignment: CDR1 KGHPV and CDR2 FQNQEV (reference sequence). The V gene end was trimmed by 6 bases and the J gene end by 6 bases; junction bases not matched to a gene: 9. Points on this clone: Its target is not known. Any gene name here is a mouse gene name. The CDR3 end is not reached by the read, which stops 1 residue before it; the germline J gene fills it in.

The sample's time point: mouse harvest day 7 after allogeneic transplant. Each mouse received 10^7 T-cell-depleted marrow cells plus 10^6 splenic CD5+ T cells by tail vein. Tissues came from B6→BALB/c major-mismatch GVHD mice at day 7 or 14. Sequencing of TCRbeta CDR3 at survey depth gave sequences and template counts. The assay was immunoSEQ multiplex PCR, and TCRdb's table has in-frame clones only and misses some. The table lists approximately 7,000 clones, 50% of them singletons. The TCR comes from a female BALB/c mouse given C57BL/6 T cells with graft-versus-host disease after an allogeneic hematopoietic cell transplant. The specimen sequenced was gut tissue. The V gene is TRBV26, the J gene TRBJ2-5, with TRBD1 identical over 7 bases. The part of the CDR3 DNA that was read is TGTGCCAGCAGCCTGAACAGGGGAGGGGACACCCAGTAC. Residues: CASSLNRGGDTQY. In full, the CDR3 is CASSLNRGGDTQYF.